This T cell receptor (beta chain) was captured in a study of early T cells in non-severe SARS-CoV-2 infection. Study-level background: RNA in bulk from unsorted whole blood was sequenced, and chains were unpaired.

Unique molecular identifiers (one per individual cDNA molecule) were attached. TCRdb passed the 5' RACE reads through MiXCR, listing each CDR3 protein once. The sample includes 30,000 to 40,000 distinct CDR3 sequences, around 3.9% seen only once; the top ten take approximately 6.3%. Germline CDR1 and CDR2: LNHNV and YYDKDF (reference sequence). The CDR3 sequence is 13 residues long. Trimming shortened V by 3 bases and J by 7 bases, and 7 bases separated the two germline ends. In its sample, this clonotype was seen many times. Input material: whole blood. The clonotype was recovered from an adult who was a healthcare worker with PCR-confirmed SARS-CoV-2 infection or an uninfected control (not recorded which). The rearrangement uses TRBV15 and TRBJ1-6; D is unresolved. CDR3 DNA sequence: TGTGCCACCAGCAGTGGAAGAAATTCACCCCTCCACTTT. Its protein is CATSSGRNSPLHF.